The clone carrying this TCR beta chain was seen repeatedly, ten times or more. Antigen: not known. The V end lost 5 bases, the J end lost 2 bases, and 18 bases lay between the germline ends. The germline CDR1 and CDR2 sequences are GTSNPN and SVGIG (reference sequence). The CDR3 extends over 15 amino acids. This record belongs to a study of T cells in Graves' hyperthyroidism and ophthalmopathy. RNA transcripts were the template for amplifying TCR beta CDR3 regions. The HTBI set primed first-round TCR CDR3 RT-PCR. TCRdb fed the multiplex PCR reads into MiXCR, producing one record per CDR3 protein. Seen here are about 300,000 distinct CDR3 sequences, approximately 19% observed once, and the top ten hold just under 40%. Findings and caveats of the study: Model-based prediction identified ophthalmopathy a median 6.5 months prior to its onset.

The sample was blood. The rearrangement links TRBV30 to TRBJ2-5, with D tentatively TRBD1 or TRBD2 (7 bases each). This receptor was obtained from a middle-aged man with Graves' ophthalmopathy. This chain's CDR3 is CAWEGGTASQETQYF. Here the CDR3 DNA reads TGTGCCTGGGAGGGGGGGACAGCCTCACAAGAGACCCAGTACTTC. Full variable domain (remainder filled in from reference TRBV30 and TRBJ2-5): SQTIHQWPATLVQPVGSPLSLECTVEGTSNPNLYWYRQAAGRGLQLLFYSVGIGQISSEVPQNLSASRPQDRQFILSSKKLLLSDSGFYLCAWEGGTASQETQYFGPGTRLLVL.